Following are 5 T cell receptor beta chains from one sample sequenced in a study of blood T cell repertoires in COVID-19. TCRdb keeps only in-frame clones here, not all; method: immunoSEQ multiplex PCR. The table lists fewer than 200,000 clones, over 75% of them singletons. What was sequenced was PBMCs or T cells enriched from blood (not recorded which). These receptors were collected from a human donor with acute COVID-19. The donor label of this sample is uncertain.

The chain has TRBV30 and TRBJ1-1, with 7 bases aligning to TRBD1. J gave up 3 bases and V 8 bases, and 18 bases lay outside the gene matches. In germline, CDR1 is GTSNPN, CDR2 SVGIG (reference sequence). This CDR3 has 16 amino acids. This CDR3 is CAVKRYRQGTDTEAFF. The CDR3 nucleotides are TGTGCCGTGAAAAGATATCGACAGGGAACGGACACTGAAGCTTTCTTT.

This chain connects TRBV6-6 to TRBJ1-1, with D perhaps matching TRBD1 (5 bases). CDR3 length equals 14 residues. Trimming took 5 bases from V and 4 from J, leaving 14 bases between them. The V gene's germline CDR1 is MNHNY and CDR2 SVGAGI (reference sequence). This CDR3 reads CASSLPGESTEAFF. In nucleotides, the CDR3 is TGTGCCAGCAGTCTACCGGGGGAGAGCACTGAAGCTTTCTTT.

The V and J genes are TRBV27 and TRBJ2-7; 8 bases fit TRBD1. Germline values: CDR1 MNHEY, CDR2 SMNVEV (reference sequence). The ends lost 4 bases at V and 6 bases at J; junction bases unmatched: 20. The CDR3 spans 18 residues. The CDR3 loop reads CASSSEFPDRGVIGEQYF. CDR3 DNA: TGTGCCAGCAGTTCGGAATTCCCAGACAGGGGCGTAATCGGCGAGCAGTACTTC.

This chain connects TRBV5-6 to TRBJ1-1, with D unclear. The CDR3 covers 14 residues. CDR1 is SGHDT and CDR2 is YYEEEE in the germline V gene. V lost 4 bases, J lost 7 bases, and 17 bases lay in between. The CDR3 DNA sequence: TGTGCCAGCAGCCTCTTGAGAGGGCAGGATGAAGCTTTCTTT. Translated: CASSLLRGQDEAFF.

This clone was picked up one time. Here the CDR3 DNA reads TGTGCCAGCAGCTCAGTGGGACTACCTGGAAACACCATATATTTT. This gives the protein CASSSVGLPGNTIYF. The V gene is TRBV6-5, the J gene TRBJ1-3; D is possibly TRBD1 (5 bases). The CDR3 is 15 amino acids. The ends were cut back, 6 bases at V and 2 bases at J, with 14 bases in the middle. The germline V gene has CDR1 MNHEY and CDR2 SVGAGI.